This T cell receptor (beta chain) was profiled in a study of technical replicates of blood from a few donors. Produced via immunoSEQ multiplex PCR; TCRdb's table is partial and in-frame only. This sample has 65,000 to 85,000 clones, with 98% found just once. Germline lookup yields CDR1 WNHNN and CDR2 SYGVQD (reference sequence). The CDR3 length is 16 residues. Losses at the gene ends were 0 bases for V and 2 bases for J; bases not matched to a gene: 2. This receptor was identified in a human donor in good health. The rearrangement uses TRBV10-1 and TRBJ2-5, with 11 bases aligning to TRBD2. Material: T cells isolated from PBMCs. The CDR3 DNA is TGCGCCAGCAGTGAGTCTCTAGCGGGGGGTCAAGAGACCCAGTACTTC. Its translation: CASSESLAGGQETQYF.